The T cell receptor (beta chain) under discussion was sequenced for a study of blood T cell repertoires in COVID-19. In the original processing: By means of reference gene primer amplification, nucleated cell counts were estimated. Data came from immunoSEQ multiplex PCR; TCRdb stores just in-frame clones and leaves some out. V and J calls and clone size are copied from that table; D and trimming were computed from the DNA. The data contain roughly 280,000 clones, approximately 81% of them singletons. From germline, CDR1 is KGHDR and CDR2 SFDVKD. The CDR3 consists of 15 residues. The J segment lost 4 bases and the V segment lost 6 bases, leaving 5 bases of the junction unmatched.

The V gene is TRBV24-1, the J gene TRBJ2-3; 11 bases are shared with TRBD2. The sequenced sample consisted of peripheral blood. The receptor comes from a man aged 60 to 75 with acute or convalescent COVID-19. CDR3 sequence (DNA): TGTGCCACCAGTCCCACTAGCGGGGGTTCAGATACGCAGTATTTT. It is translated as CATSPTSGGSDTQYF.